This is a list of T cell receptor beta chains from one sample in a study of T cells in Graves' hyperthyroidism and ophthalmopathy. TCRdb analysed the multiplex PCR reads with MiXCR anew, one entry per CDR3 protein. The sample consists of under 400,000 distinct CDR3 sequences, approximately 25% of them appearing once. Sequenced sample: blood. These TCRs come from a man aged 45-65 years with Graves' hyperthyroidism. Each CDR3 is given with its conserved first and last residue. The D gene is left open where the match is weak.

TRBD1	TRBV6-1	15	TRBJ2-7	CASSEAGQQYYEQYF
-	TRBV15	18	TRBJ1-3	CATSRDPRDPSSGNTIYF
TRBD2	TRBV5-1	15	TRBJ2-7	CASSLRLAGGPEQYF
TRBD2	TRBV2	15	TRBJ2-7	CASSEFLAGSYEQYF
TRBD2	TRBV20-1	17	TRBJ2-1	CSASTSGRGPGGNEQFF
-	TRBV11-2	11	TRBJ1-1	CASSLGLGAFF
-	TRBV20-1	15	TRBJ2-7	CSASDPRSAHYEQYF
-	TRBV9	14	TRBJ2-5	CASSVGGGLMAQYF
-	TRBV7-2	14	TRBJ2-1	CASSLGRSLHEQFF
-	TRBV7-2	12	TRBJ1-1	CASSSPLFEAFF
TRBD2	TRBV4-1	17	TRBJ2-5	CASSQERRTSGQETQYF
TRBD2	TRBV20-1	14	TRBJ2-3	CSADSGRSTDTQYF
TRBD1	TRBV7-2	13	TRBJ2-7	CASSWAGGYEQYF
TRBD1	TRBV24-1	15	TRBJ2-1	CATSDLGTAYNEQFF
TRBD2	TRBV2	15	TRBJ2-1	CASAGGASGDNEQFF
-	TRBV11-3	13	TRBJ2-7	CASSQRTSYEQYF